This T cell receptor beta chain was identified during a study of early T cells in non-severe SARS-CoV-2 infection. Study as a whole: The chains were unpaired, and the sequenced material was bulk RNA from unsorted whole blood.

Many counts were recorded for this clonotype. Its specificity is not known. Looked up from germline, CDR1 is SGHAT and CDR2 is FQDESV (reference sequence). The CDR3 is 16 amino acids. After removal of 4 bases from V and 4 bases from J, the junction contained 9 bases not matched to a gene. Study results and limitations: The study's VDJdb matching favored anti-spike CD8 responses and missed private and CD4 specificities.

Unique molecular identifiers were added to individual cDNA molecules. TCRdb re-called the 5' RACE reads with MiXCR, one entry per CDR3 protein. The sample consists of just under 65,000 distinct CDR3 sequences, 5.9% of them appearing once. Sequenced here: whole blood, sampled at baseline. The rearrangement uses TRBV11-1 and TRBJ2-1; 8 bases fit TRBD1. The receptor comes from an adult who was a healthcare worker with PCR-confirmed SARS-CoV-2 infection or an uninfected control (not recorded which). The CDR3 loop reads CASSSRRRGPYNEQFF. The CDR3 nucleotides read TGTGCCAGCAGCTCCCGTCGCAGGGGGCCTTACAATGAGCAGTTCTTC.